This TCR beta chain emerged from a study of blood T cell repertoires in COVID-19. About the research overall: Donors in the United States, Italy and Spain gave samples during acute or convalescent COVID-19.

Sequencing used immunoSEQ multiplex PCR; TCRdb keeps in-frame clones, though not all of them. The sample shows roughly 260,000 clones, approximately 79% of them seen only once. After removal of 2 bases from V and 0 bases from J, the junction contained 3 bases not matched to a gene. Germline CDR1 is SGHRS and CDR2 is YFSETQ. The CDR3 is made up of 15 amino acids. The receptor was derived from an elderly woman with active or convalescent COVID-19. The chain couples TRBV5-1 to TRBJ2-5; 8 bases agree with TRBD2. The specimen sequenced was peripheral blood. DNA of the CDR3: TGCGCCAGCAGCTTTTCGCGGGGGGACCAAGAGACCCAGTACTTC. This codes for CASSFSRGDQETQYF.